The 22 T cell receptor beta chains listed next were all sequenced from one sample in a study of cytomegalovirus exposure and HLA in healthy donors (dated by TCRdb to 2016 to 2017). The library was produced with the immunoSEQ multiplex PCR assay. The multiplex PCR relied on a mix of 60 forward primers for TCR Vbeta segments and 13 reverse primers for TCR Jbeta segments. Held by TCRdb, this immuneACCESS table contains in-frame sequences only and omits some clones. Under half of the omission traces to an unresolved V gene where checked; the cause of the rest is unknown. The sample table shows over 150,000 clones, and over 70% are seen once. Around 3% of the sample is in the top ten clones. The sample consisted of PBMCs. These receptor sequences come from a woman in her 50s in good health and CMV-seropositive.

The V and J genes are TRBV6-5 and TRBJ2-1, with D possibly TRBD2 on 5 matching bases. V lost 5 bases and J 7 bases, leaving 12 bases between the germline ends. Germline lookup yields CDR1 MNHEY and CDR2 SVGAGI. The CDR3 runs 13 residues. CDR3 in DNA: TGTGCCAGCAGTAGGCTAGCTGAAAATGAGCAGTTCTTC. This encodes CASSRLAENEQFF.

The gene calls are TRBV11-1 and TRBJ2-4, with 11 bases identical to TRBD2. V lost 8 bases to trimming and J lost 0 bases; unmatched junction nucleotides: 12. The CDR3 has 18 amino acids. Germline V lookup: CDR1 SGHAT, CDR2 FQDESV (reference sequence). The CDR3 bases are TGTGCCAGCTGGCCGGGACTAGCGGATGGCTTAGCCAAAAACATTCAGTACTTC. Protein sequence: CASWPGLADGLAKNIQYF.

The chain is built from TRBV11-3 and TRBJ2-2, with 7 nucleotides matching TRBD2. Germline V gene lookup returns CDR1 SGHNT and CDR2 YENEEA. V was pared by 6 bases and J by 4 bases, with 8 bases of the junction left unmatched. The CDR3 totals 15 residues. For the CDR3, the DNA is TGTGCCAGCAGTCACGTCTCTAGCGGCACCGGGGAGCTGTTTTTT. Protein product: CASSHVSSGTGELFF.

The rearrangement links TRBV28 to TRBJ2-5; D remains unclear. This CDR3 region has 14 residues. Trimming shortened V by 6 bases and J by 2 bases, and 13 bases separated the two germline ends. The V gene's germline CDR1 is MDHEN and CDR2 SYDVKM. In nucleotides, the CDR3 is TGTGCCAGCAGCCTCCAGGTGCTTCAAGAGACCCAGTACTTC. Translated: CASSLQVLQETQYF.

The rearrangement uses TRBV19 and TRBJ1-5; 10 bases are shared with TRBD1. Germline CDR1 and CDR2: LNHDA and SQIVND (reference sequence). The CDR3 has 17 amino acids. Trimming took 7 bases from V and 0 from J; bases not matched to a gene: 9. Here the CDR3 reads CASKAGQGTYSNQPQHF. CDR3 nucleotide sequence: TGTGCCAGTAAGGCGGGACAGGGGACGTATAGCAATCAGCCCCAGCATTTT.

The genes are TRBV28 and TRBJ2-1; D is perhaps TRBD2 (7 bases). Trimming stripped 8 bases from V and 1 base from J, with 15 bases between. The CDR3 is 15 residues long. Germline values: CDR1 MDHEN, CDR2 SYDVKM. CDR3 DNA: TGTGCCAGCCACCAAGGGGGAGGGTCCTACAATGAGCAGTTCTTC. Translating it yields CASHQGGGSYNEQFF.

As concerns this clone: Relative to the germline gene, one junction end is altered; a read error may explain this. V usage is TRBV9 and J usage is TRBJ2-4; D perhaps matches TRBD2 (7 bases). Germline assignment: CDR1 SGDLS and CDR2 YYNGEE. CDR3 length: 15 amino acids. The CDR3 bases are TGTGCCAGCAGCGTAGAGGGGAGGGGGACGAACAGTCAGTACTTC. This gives the protein CASSVEGRGTNSQYF.

A note on this clone: Germline and junction disagree at one end, which may indicate a read error. In nucleotides, the CDR3 is TGTGCCAGCAGATTTATGGCAGGGGAGCGGAATCAATTTTTC. Amino acids: CASRFMAGERNQFF. This chain uses TRBV6-1 with TRBJ1-2, with D perhaps TRBD1 (6 bases). The CDR3 length is 14 residues. Germline CDR1 reads MNHNS; CDR2 reads SASEGT.

V is TRBV2 and J is TRBJ2-2, with TRBD1 as a possible D gene (6 bases). The CDR3 sequence is 13 residues long. The V and J ends lost 4 bases and 4 bases respectively, with 7 bases between them. Per germline, CDR1 SNHLY and CDR2 FYNNEI. The CDR3 nucleotides read TGTGCCAGCAGTGGGACAGCCACCGGGGAGCTGTTTTTT. It encodes CASSGTATGELFF.

This clone was seen once. This sequence joins TRBV27 and TRBJ2-3, with D possibly matching TRBD1 (6 bases). Trimming cost V 5 bases and J 0 bases, with 18 bases left between them. CDR1 MNHEY and CDR2 SMNVEV come from the germline V gene (reference sequence). The CDR3 spans 17 residues. CDR3 DNA: TGTGCCAGCAGTACACAAACAGGGTTAACTAGCACAGATACGCAGTATTTT. It encodes CASSTQTGLTSTDTQYF.

This clone was seen a handful of times. The chain has TRBV28 and TRBJ1-2; possible D gene TRBD1, 6 bases. The V gene lost 2 bases and the J gene lost 8 bases, with 18 bases spanning the gap. This CDR3 region has 15 residues. Germline assignment: CDR1 MDHEN and CDR2 SYDVKM. CDR3 in DNA: TGTGCCAGCAGTTTAGGAACAGGGCTCGTGGGGGGCTACACCTTC. Translation: CASSLGTGLVGGYTF.

The rearrangement links TRBV5-6 to TRBJ1-2; D is undetermined. The germline gives CDR1 SGHDT, CDR2 YYEEEE. The CDR3 runs 15 residues. V was cut by 4 bases and J by 5 bases, with 18 bases left in between. The CDR3 region has the DNA TGTGCCAGCAGCCCCCACCGGGGAGTGGGTTATGGCTACACCTTC. It specifies CASSPHRGVGYGYTF.

This chain connects TRBV18 to TRBJ2-1; TRBD2 might be the D (5 bases). V shed 0 bases and J shed 6 bases, with 18 bases lying between them. Germline CDR1 is KGHSH and CDR2 is LQKENI. CDR3 length: 17 amino acids. This CDR3 reads CASSPPGNERTFNEQFF. CDR3 coding DNA: TGTGCCAGCTCACCACCGGGGAACGAAAGGACTTTCAATGAGCAGTTCTTC.

The chain combines TRBV5-6 with TRBJ1-2, with 7 bases lining up with TRBD1. Losses at the gene ends were 0 bases for V and 4 bases for J; bases not matched to a gene: 15. The length of the CDR3 is 18 residues. Germline values: CDR1 SGHDT, CDR2 YYEEEE. This CDR3 is CASSLGLGRRQGGYGYTF. CDR3 coding DNA: TGTGCCAGCAGCTTGGGTTTGGGTCGAAGACAGGGAGGCTATGGCTACACCTTC.

The chain joins TRBV6-5 to TRBJ2-7; TRBD1 matches 12 bases. V lost 6 bases, J lost 7 bases, and 10 bases stayed unmatched. This CDR3 comprises 15 residues. Germline V lookup: CDR1 MNHEY, CDR2 SVGAGI. For the CDR3, the DNA is TGTGCCAGCAGCCGCGGGGGACAGGGGGCGGGGGAGCAGTACTTC. This translates into CASSRGGQGAGEQYF.

This chain connects TRBV11-3 to TRBJ2-1, with D uncertain. The CDR3 length is 16 residues. The V end lost 5 bases, the J end lost 6 bases, and 20 bases lay between the germline ends. From germline, CDR1 is SGHNT and CDR2 YENEEA. The CDR3 bases are TGTGCCAGCAGCCAGTTTACGGGTACACCGGTCAATGAGCAGTTCTTC. This encodes CASSQFTGTPVNEQFF.

The CDR3 region has the DNA TGTGCCAGTACTCCTGGAGGGAGCAATGAGCAGTTCTTC. Translating gives CASTPGGSNEQFF. The genes are TRBV19 and TRBJ2-1, with D possibly being TRBD2 (6 bases). CDR1 is LNHDA, CDR2 SQIVND, per germline (reference sequence). Trimming removed 7 bases at V and 6 bases at J, with 13 bases between. This CDR3 has 13 amino acids.

The chain joins TRBV7-2 to TRBJ2-1, with 14 nucleotides matching TRBD2. Germline lookup yields CDR1 SGHTA and CDR2 FQGNSA. J was trimmed by 8 bases and V by 3 bases; bases with no gene match: 0. This CDR3 is 14 amino acids long. The DNA of the CDR3 is TGTGCCAGCAGCTTGGGACTAGCGGGAGATGAGCAGTTCTTC. It codes for CASSLGLAGDEQFF.

The chain couples TRBV19 to TRBJ2-1; no firm D call. CDR3 length: 13 amino acids. The ends were cut back, 0 bases at V and 13 bases at J, with 13 bases in the middle. CDR1 LNHDA and CDR2 SQIVND come from the germline V gene (reference sequence). The CDR3 coding sequence is TGTGCCAGTAGTATAGAAACTCCCCCTTCACAGTTCTTC. Amino acids: CASSIETPPSQFF. Filled out from reference TRBV19 and TRBJ2-1, the complete variable domain reads DGGITQSPKYLFRKEGQNVTLSCEQNLNHDAMYWYRQDPGQGLRLIYYSQIVNDFQKGDIAEGYSVSREKKESFPLTVTSAQKNPTAFYLCASSIETPPSQFFGPGTRLTVL.

DNA of the CDR3: TGTGCCAGTAGTATACCGACAGGGAACACTGAAGCTTTCTTT. It is translated as CASSIPTGNTEAFF. J is TRBJ1-1 and V is TRBV19; a weak D match, TRBD1 (6 bases). Germline loops: CDR1 LNHDA, CDR2 SQIVND (reference sequence). The CDR3 runs 14 residues. Trimming pared 2 bases from V and 1 base from J, leaving 8 bases between.

The rearrangement uses TRBV4-1 and TRBJ1-5; 9 bases align to TRBD1. The junction had 4 bases not matched to a gene; V was cut back by 0 bases and J by 4 bases. The CDR3 covers 16 residues. Looked up from germline, CDR1 is MGHRA and CDR2 is YSYEKL. Here the CDR3 reads CASSQDGGTGNQPQHF. DNA for the CDR3: TGCGCCAGCAGCCAAGATGGGGGGACAGGGAATCAGCCCCAGCATTTT.

This chain connects TRBV5-4 to TRBJ2-5; a weak D match, TRBD2 (5 bases). The DNA end is more similar to TRBJ2-7, so the J call may be wrong. The CDR3 covers 12 residues. Germline V CDR1 and CDR2: SGHNT, YYREEE (reference sequence). CDR3 sequence reads: CASSPDFTEQYF. The DNA for the CDR3 is TGTGCCAGCAGCCCGGACTTCACCGAGCAGTACTTC.